The subject of this entry is one T cell receptor beta chain. The antigen remains unidentified. The entry originates in a study of T cell repertoires in cytomegalovirus infection. As for the study in general: CMV infection together with matching HLA type was indicated by public TCR beta signatures.

TCRdb reprocessed the reads via MiXCR and lists one record per CDR3 protein. The table shows about 740,000 distinct CDR3 sequences, with roughly 36% occurring only once. Overall study results and limits: It was HLA-C-restricted CMV-specific TCR beta clonotypes that dominated the response ex vivo.

The CDR3 runs to 11 residues. The ends lost 8 bases at V and 3 bases at J; junction bases unmatched: 3. CDR1 is SQVTM, CDR2 ANQGSEA, per germline. The sequenced material came from PBMCs. V gene TRBV29-1 combines with J gene TRBJ1-2, with 7 bases identical to TRBD1. This TCR came from a human donor in good health (CMV status not recorded). Some clones in this sample may be carry-over from other donors' samples. CDR3 in amino acids: CSYDRDYGYTF. CDR3 bases: TGCAGCTACGACAGGGACTATGGCTACACCTTC. Full variable domain (remainder filled in from reference TRBV29-1 and TRBJ1-2): SAVISQKPSRDICQRGTSLTIQCQVDSQVTMMFWYRQQPGQSLTLIATANQGSEATYESGFVIDKFPISRPNLTFSTLTVSNMSPEDSSIYLCSYDRDYGYTFGSGTRLTVV.